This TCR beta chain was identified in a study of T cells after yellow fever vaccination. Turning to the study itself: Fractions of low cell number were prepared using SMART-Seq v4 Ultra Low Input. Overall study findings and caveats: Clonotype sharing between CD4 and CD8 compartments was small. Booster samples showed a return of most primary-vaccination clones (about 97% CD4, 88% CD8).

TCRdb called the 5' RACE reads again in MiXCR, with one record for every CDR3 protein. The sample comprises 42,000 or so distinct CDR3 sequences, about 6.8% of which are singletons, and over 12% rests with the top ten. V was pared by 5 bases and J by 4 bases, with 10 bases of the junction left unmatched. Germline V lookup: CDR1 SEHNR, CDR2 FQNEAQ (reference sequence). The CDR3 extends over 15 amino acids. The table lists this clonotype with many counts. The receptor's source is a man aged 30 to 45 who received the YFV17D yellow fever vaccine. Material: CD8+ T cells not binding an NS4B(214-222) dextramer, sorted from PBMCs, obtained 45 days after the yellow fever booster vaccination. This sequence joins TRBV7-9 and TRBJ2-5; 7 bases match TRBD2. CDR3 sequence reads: CASSNIAGAPETQYF. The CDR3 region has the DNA TGTGCCAGCAGCAATATAGCGGGCGCTCCAGAGACCCAGTACTTC.